This T cell receptor beta chain came from a study of blood T cell repertoires in COVID-19. This clone has just one count. Assay used: immunoSEQ multiplex PCR; TCRdb lists only in-frame clones, some missing. This sample has a few hundred thousand clones, with about 82% found just once. Germline CDR1 reads SGHDT; CDR2 reads YYEEEE. The length of the CDR3 is 15 residues. J was trimmed by 4 bases and V by 2 bases; bases with no gene match: 6. Sequencing was carried out using peripheral blood. V gene TRBV5-6 combines with J gene TRBJ1-2; 9 bases fit TRBD1. This sequence originates from a human donor in a cohort sampled during active COVID-19. As DNA, the CDR3 is TGTGCCAGCAGCTTATGGGACAGGGCTGGCTATGGCTACACCTTC. Translated, it gives CASSLWDRAGYGYTF.